A selection of T cell receptor beta chains follows, all from one sample in a study of CD8+ T cells in alopecia areata. Using immunoSEQ multiplex PCR, the repertoire was profiled, and TCRdb retains in-frame clones only, with some absent. This table has over 250,000 clones, about 62% appearing once. The material sequenced was CD4+ T cells sorted from blood, taken around week 54, from a patient treated with tofacitinib. The receptors originated from a human donor with alopecia areata. Both conserved end residues are part of each CDR3. Each record gives: J gene, clone size, V gene, D gene, CDR3 protein, CDR3 DNA. The D gene is left open where the match is weak. Expanded clones get a size class; other rows say once, few or many, or leave the size out.

TRBJ1-6 once TRBV11-2 NA CASSLVRGNNSPLHF TGTGCCAGCAGCTTAGTTAGAGGGAATAATTCACCCCTCCACTTT
TRBJ2-5 NA TRBV5-4 TRBD2 CASSQGLAEETQYF TGTGCCAGCAGCCAGGGACTAGCGGAAGAGACCCAGTACTTC
TRBJ2-7 NA TRBV7-3 NA CASSLQGRDEQYF TGTGCCAGCAGCTTGCAGGGACGGGACGAGCAGTACTTC
TRBJ2-3 few TRBV30 TRBD1 CAWTQGTVSTDTQYF TGTGCCTGGACCCAAGGGACAGTAAGCACAGATACGCAGTATTTT
TRBJ2-2 NA TRBV5-6 NA CASSLNGELFF TGTGCCAGCAGCTTGAACGGGGAGCTGTTTTTT
TRBJ1-1 few TRBV20-1 NA CSARAAGEAFF TGCAGTGCTAGAGCTGCAGGTGAAGCTTTCTTT
TRBJ2-5 many TRBV21-1 NA CASSPRRDYQETQYF TGTGCCAGCAGCCCTCGCCGGGACTACCAAGAGACCCAGTACTTC
TRBJ1-6 NA TRBV5-1 NA CASSDQNSPLHF TGCGCCAGCAGCGACCAAAATTCACCCCTCCACTTT
TRBJ2-7 NA TRBV29-1 NA CSVVTDMSYEQYF TGCAGCGTTGTCACGGACATGAGCTACGAGCAGTACTTC
TRBJ2-1 NA TRBV6-5 NA CASSSRALGPDRQFF TGTGCCAGCAGTTCCCGGGCCCTGGGGCCCGATAGGCAGTTCTTC
TRBJ2-1 NA TRBV7-3 TRBD2 CASSSGLAGGTLDEQFF TGTGCCAGCAGCTCCGGACTAGCGGGGGGGACCCTCGATGAGCAGTTCTTC
TRBJ1-1 NA TRBV18 NA CASSPAGRAEAFF TGTGCCAGCTCACCGGCAGGGCGCGCTGAAGCTTTCTTT
TRBJ2-1 NA TRBV18 NA CASSPPVLDSYNEQFF TGTGCCAGCTCACCACCGGTGCTCGACTCCTACAATGAGCAGTTCTTC
TRBJ1-1 NA TRBV29-1 NA CSVFSGSTEAFF TGCAGCGTTTTTTCAGGGTCCACTGAAGCTTTCTTT
TRBJ2-6 NA TRBV5-4 NA CASSLAVSGANVLTF TGTGCCAGCAGCCTTGCGGTCTCTGGGGCCAACGTCCTGACTTTC
TRBJ1-2 few TRBV23-1 NA CASSPPAGSGGYTF TGCGCCAGCAGCCCGCCCGCCGGGTCGGGTGGCTACACCTTC
TRBJ2-2 NA TRBV23-1 NA CASSRRWRGQNTGELFF TGCGCCAGCAGTCGAAGGTGGAGGGGCCAGAACACCGGGGAGCTGTTTTTT
TRBJ2-3 NA TRBV5-6 NA CASSLQGTDTQYF TGTGCCAGCAGCTTGCAGGGGACAGATACGCAGTATTTT
TRBJ1-3 NA TRBV7-2 NA CASSFSYSGNTIYF TGTGCCAGCAGCTTTTCGTACTCTGGAAACACCATATATTTT
TRBJ2-7 NA TRBV6-6 TRBD1 CASSRTGSSYEQYF TGTGCCAGCAGTCGGACAGGGTCATCCTACGAGCAGTACTTC
TRBJ1-6 NA TRBV25-1 NA CASSDRQNSPLHF TGTGCCAGCAGTGACCGACAGAATTCACCCCTCCACTTT
TRBJ2-2 few TRBV5-8 NA CASSLGTANTGELFF TGTGCCAGCAGCTTGGGGACAGCGAACACCGGGGAGCTGTTTTTT
TRBJ2-7 NA TRBV30 NA CAWTRDTGVREQYF TGTGCCTGGACTCGGGACACAGGAGTTCGAGAGCAGTACTTC
TRBJ2-1 NA TRBV2 NA CASSEGRRLEEQFF TGTGCCAGCAGTGAAGGTAGGCGCCTAGAGGAGCAGTTCTTC
TRBJ2-1 few TRBV7-9 NA CASSSSGVDEQFF TGTGCCAGCAGCTCGAGTGGGGTAGATGAGCAGTTCTTC
TRBJ1-1 few TRBV5-1 NA CASGRIQNTEAFF TGCGCCAGCGGACGGATTCAAAACACTGAAGCTTTCTTT
TRBJ2-7 NA TRBV25-1 NA CASSPPGVGEQYF TGTGCCAGCAGTCCCCCCGGGGTAGGTGAGCAGTACTTC
TRBJ1-1 NA TRBV29-1 TRBD1 CSVTRTGRNTEAFF TGCAGCGTTACTAGGACAGGGAGGAACACTGAAGCTTTCTTT
TRBJ1-6 NA TRBV30 NA CAWTQNRPGESPLHF TGTGCCTGGACCCAGAACCGGCCGGGGGAGTCACCCCTCCACTTT
TRBJ2-4 NA TRBV20-1 NA CSASTESIQYF TGCAGTGCTAGCACGGAGTCCATTCAGTACTTC